This entry lists 6 T cell receptor beta chains sequenced from one sample in a study of blood T cells in healthy people across ages. Using a J-beta primer mix together with a sample-barcoded 5' primer, a second PCR was run for roughly 6 to 11 cycles. TCRdb reanalysed the 5' RACE reads using MiXCR and keeps one entry per CDR3 protein. The sample includes approximately 780,000 distinct CDR3 sequences, roughly 24% of them seen just once. Another study also made use of these data, one on T cells of mothers and their children.

Sequencing was performed on blood. All receptors come from a boy between 5 and 17 years old in good health.

This chain connects TRBV10-3 to TRBJ2-5; D is undetermined. The J call may be faulty, since TRBJ2-7 better matches the DNA end. Germline values: CDR1 ENHRY, CDR2 SYGVKD. The CDR3 length is 14 residues. The CDR3 sequence is CAISELLSSYEQYF. CDR3 DNA: TGTGCCATCAGTGAGCTTTTGAGCTCCTACGAGCAGTACTTC.

Only a few counts were recorded for this clonotype. The CDR3 bases are TGCAGTGCTAGAGTGGGGCAGGGATCTAAAGAGACCCAGTACTTC. This translates into CSARVGQGSKETQYF. The rearrangement uses TRBV20-1 and TRBJ2-5; D possibly corresponds to TRBD1 (5 bases). This CDR3 contains 15 residues. V lost 1 base to trimming and J lost 3 bases, with 15 bases between them. Germline V gives CDR1 DFQATT, CDR2 SNEGSKA (reference sequence).

The chain joins TRBV12-3 or TRBV12-4 to TRBJ1-3, with a possible D match to TRBD1 (5 bases). The CDR3 spans 13 residues. V shed 7 bases and J shed 8 bases, with 15 bases lying between them. CDR3 nucleotides: TGTGCCAGCACCTTGGGGGGGACGGACACCATATATTTT. Protein product: CASTLGGTDTIYF.

The chain combines TRBV15 with TRBJ2-1; 10 nucleotides match TRBD2. The CDR3 is 16 amino acids. With 1 base clipped from V and 7 bases from J, the junction kept 7 bases outside the gene matches. CDR1 is LNHNV and CDR2 is YYDKDF in the germline V gene (reference sequence). The CDR3 region has the DNA TGTGCCACCAGCAGAGGAACTTCACTAGCGGGGAATGAGCAGTTCTTC. Its translation is CATSRGTSLAGNEQFF.

This rearrangement joins TRBV15 to TRBJ1-4; D not certain. V lost 3 bases to trimming and J lost 8 bases, with 19 bases between them. Germline V gives CDR1 LNHNV, CDR2 YYDKDF (reference sequence). The CDR3 is made up of 16 amino acids. Here the CDR3 reads CATSREATDVGEKLFF. The CDR3 DNA reads as TGTGCCACCAGCAGGGAAGCGACCGACGTTGGGGAAAAACTGTTTTTT.

The V gene is TRBV5-1, the J gene TRBJ1-2; D possibly corresponds to TRBD1 (5 bases). Trimming pared 3 bases from V and 0 bases from J, leaving 12 bases between. The germline V gene has CDR1 SGHRS and CDR2 YFSETQ. The CDR3 runs 15 residues. This chain's CDR3 is CASSSVGTANYGYTF. The CDR3 region has the DNA TGCGCCAGCAGCTCCGTAGGGACGGCTAACTATGGCTACACCTTC.